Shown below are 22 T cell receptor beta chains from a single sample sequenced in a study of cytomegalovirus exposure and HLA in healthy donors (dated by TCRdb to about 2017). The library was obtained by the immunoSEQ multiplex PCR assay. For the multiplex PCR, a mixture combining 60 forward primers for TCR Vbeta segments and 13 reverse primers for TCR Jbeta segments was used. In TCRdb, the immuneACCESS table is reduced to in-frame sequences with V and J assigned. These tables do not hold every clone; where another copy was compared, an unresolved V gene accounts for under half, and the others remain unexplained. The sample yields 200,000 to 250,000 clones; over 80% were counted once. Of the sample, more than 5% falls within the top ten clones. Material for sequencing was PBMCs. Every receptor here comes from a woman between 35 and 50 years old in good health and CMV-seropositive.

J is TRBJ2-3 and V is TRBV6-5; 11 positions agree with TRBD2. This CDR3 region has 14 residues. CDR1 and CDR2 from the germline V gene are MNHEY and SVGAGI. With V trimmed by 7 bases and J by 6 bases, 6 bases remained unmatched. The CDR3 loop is CASNPSGGPDTQYF. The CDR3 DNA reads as TGTGCCAGCAACCCTAGCGGGGGGCCGGATACGCAGTATTTT.

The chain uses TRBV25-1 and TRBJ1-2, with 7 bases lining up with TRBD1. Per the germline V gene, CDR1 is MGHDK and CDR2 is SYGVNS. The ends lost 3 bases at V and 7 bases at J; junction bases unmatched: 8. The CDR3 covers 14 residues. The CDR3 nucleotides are TGTGCCAGCAGTGACCCCAGGGGGTTAAGTGGCTACACCTTC. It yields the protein CASSDPRGLSGYTF.

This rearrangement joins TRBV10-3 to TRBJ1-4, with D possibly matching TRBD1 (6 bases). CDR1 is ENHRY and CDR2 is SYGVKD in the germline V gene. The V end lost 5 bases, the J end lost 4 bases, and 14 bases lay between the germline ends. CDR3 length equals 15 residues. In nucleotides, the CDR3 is TGTGCCATCAGTACCTCCCAGGGGAATAATGAAAAACTGTTTTTT. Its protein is CAISTSQGNNEKLFF.

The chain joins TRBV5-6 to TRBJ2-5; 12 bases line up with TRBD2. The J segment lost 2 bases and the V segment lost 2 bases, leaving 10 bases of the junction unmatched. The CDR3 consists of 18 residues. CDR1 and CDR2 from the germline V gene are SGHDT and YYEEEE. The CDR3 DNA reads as TGTGCCAGCAGCTTCCGACGACTAGCGGGAGTTAGGCAAGAGACCCAGTACTTC. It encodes CASSFRRLAGVRQETQYF.

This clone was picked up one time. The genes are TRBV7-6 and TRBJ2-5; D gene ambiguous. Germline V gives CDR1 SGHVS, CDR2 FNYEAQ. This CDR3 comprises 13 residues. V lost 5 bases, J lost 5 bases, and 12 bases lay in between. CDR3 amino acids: CASSRDQRETQYF. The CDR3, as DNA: TGTGCCAGCAGCCGCGACCAGAGGGAGACCCAGTACTTC.

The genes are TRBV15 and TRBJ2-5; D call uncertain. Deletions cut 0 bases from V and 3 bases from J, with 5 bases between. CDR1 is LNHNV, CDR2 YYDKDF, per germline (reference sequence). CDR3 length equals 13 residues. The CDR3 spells CATSRDPKETQYF. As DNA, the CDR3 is TGTGCCACCAGCAGAGATCCTAAAGAGACCCAGTACTTC. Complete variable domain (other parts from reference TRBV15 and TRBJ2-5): DAMVIQNPRYQVTQFGKPVTLSCSQTLNHNVMYWYQQKSSQAPKLLFHYYDKDFNNEADTPDNFQSRRPNTSFCFLDIRSPGLGDTAMYLCATSRDPKETQYFGPGTRLLVL.

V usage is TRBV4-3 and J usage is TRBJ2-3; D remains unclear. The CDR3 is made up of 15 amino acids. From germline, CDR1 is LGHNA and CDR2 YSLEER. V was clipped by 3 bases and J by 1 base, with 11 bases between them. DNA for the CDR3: TGCGCCAGCAGCCATTCTGAACGGGGCACAGATACGCAGTATTTT. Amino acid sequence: CASSHSERGTDTQYF.

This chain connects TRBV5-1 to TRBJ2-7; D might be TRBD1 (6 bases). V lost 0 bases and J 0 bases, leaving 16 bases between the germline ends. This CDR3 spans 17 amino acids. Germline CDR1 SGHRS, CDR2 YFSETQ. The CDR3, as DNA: TGCGCCAGCAGCTTGGATGGACAGCGCTACAGCTCCTACGAGCAGTACTTC. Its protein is CASSLDGQRYSSYEQYF.

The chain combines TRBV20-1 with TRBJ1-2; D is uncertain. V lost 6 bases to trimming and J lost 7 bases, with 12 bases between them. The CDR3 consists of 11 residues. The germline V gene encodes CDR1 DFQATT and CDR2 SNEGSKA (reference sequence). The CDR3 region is CSARGGAGYTF. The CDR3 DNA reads TGCAGTGCGCGGGGAGGTGCTGGCTACACCTTC.

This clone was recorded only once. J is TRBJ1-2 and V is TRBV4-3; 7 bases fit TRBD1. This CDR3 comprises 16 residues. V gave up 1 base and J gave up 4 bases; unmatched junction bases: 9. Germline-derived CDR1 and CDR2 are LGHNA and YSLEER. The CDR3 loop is CASSQGGQALPYGYTF. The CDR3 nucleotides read TGCGCCAGCAGCCAAGGAGGACAGGCGCTACCCTATGGCTACACCTTC.

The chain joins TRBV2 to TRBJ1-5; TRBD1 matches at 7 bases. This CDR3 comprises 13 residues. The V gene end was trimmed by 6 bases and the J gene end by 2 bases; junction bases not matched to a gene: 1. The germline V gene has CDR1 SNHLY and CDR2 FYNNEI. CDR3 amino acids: CASRGTGNQPQHF. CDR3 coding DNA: TGTGCCAGCAGAGGGACAGGCAATCAGCCCCAGCATTTT.

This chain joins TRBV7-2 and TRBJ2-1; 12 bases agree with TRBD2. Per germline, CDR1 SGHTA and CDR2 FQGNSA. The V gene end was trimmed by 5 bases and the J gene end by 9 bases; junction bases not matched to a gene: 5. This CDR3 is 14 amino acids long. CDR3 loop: CASSAGTSGFEQFF. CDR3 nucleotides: TGTGCCAGCAGCGCCGGGACTAGCGGGTTTGAGCAGTTCTTC.

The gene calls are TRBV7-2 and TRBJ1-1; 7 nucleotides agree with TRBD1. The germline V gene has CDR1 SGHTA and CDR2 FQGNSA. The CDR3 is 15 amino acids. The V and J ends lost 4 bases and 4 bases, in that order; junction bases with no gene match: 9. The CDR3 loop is CASSSMTTGATEAFF. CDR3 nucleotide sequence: TGTGCCAGCAGCTCAATGACTACAGGGGCCACTGAAGCTTTCTTT.

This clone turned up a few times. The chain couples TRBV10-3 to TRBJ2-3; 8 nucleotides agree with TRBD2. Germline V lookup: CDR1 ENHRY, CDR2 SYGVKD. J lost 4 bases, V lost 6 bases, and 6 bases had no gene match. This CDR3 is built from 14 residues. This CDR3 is CAISRLAIPDTQYF. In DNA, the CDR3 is TGTGCCATCAGCCGACTAGCGATCCCAGATACGCAGTATTTT.

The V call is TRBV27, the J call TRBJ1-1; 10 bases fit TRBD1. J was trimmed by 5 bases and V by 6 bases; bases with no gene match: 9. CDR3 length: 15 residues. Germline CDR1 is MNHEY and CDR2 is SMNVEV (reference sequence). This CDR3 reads CASSEGDRGVTEAFF. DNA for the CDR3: TGTGCCAGCAGCGAAGGGGACAGGGGAGTAACTGAAGCTTTCTTT.

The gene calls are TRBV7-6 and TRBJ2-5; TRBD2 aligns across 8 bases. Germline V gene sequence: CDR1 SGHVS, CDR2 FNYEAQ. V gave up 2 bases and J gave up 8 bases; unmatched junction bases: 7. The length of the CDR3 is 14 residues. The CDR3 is CASSLLNSGVTQYF. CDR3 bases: TGTGCCAGCAGCTTACTTAATAGCGGGGTTACCCAGTACTTC.

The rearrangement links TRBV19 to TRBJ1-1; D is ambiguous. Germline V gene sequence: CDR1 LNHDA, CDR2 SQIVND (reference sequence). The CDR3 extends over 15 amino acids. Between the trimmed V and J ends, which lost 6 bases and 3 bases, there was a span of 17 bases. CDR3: CASRPKGVGDTEAFF. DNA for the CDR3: TGTGCCAGTAGACCTAAGGGCGTCGGGGACACTGAAGCTTTCTTT. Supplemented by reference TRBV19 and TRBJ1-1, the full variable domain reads DGGITQSPKYLFRKEGQNVTLSCEQNLNHDAMYWYRQDPGQGLRLIYYSQIVNDFQKGDIAEGYSVSREKKESFPLTVTSAQKNPTAFYLCASRPKGVGDTEAFFGQGTRLTVV.

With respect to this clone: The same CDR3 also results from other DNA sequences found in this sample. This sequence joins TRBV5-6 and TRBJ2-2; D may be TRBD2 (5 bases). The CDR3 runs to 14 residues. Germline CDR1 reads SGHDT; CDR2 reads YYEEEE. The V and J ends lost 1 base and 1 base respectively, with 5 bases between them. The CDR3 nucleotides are TGTGCCAGCAGCTTGCGGGGGAACACCGGGGAGCTGTTTTTT. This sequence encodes CASSLRGNTGELFF.

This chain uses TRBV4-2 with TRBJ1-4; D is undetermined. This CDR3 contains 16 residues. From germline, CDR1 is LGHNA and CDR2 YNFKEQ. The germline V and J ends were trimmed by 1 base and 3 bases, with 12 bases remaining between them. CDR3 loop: CASSQANPRSNEKLFF. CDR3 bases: TGTGCCAGCAGCCAAGCAAACCCCAGGTCTAATGAAAAACTGTTTTTT.

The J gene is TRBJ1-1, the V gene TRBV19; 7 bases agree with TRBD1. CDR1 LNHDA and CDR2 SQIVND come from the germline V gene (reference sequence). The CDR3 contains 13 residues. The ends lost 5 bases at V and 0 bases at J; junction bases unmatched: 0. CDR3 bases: TGTGCCAGTAGTCAGGGGGTGAACACTGAAGCTTTCTTT. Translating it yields CASSQGVNTEAFF.

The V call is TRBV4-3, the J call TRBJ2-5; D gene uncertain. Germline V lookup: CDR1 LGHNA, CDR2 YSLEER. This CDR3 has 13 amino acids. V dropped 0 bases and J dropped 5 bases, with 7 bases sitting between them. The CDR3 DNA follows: TGCGCCAGCAGCCAAGATCACGGGGAGACCCAGTACTTC. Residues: CASSQDHGETQYF.

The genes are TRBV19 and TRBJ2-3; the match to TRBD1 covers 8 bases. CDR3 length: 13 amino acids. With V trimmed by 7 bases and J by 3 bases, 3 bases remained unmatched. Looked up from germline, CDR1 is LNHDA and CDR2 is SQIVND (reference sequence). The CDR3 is CASNRGATDTQYF. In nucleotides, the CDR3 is TGTGCCAGTAACAGGGGGGCAACAGATACGCAGTATTTT.